This TCR beta chain was sequenced during a study of regulatory T cells in long-lasting Graves disease. As for time point: newly diagnosed GD, antithyroid drugs for less than 3 months. Researchers made the TCR library from RNA that was extracted from PBMCs. Assembly of TCR beta libraries relied on iRepertoire HTBI primers together with Arm-PCR of CDR3 regions. TCRdb called the multiplex PCR reads again in MiXCR, with one record for every CDR3 protein. This sample has 500,000 or so distinct CDR3 sequences, with around 15% found just once. The sample was also linked to a second study, of T cells in Graves' hyperthyroidism and ophthalmopathy. As reported in that work: Blood also carried most thyroid clonotypes expanded above 0.001.

The input for sequencing was peripheral blood mononuclear cells (PBMCs), taken at new diagnosis, from a patient treated with antithyroid drugs. The source is a woman between 45 and 65 years old with Graves disease.

CDR3 sequence (DNA): TGTGCCAGTAGTAAGGACAGGGGGCGATTCTACGAGCAGTACTTC. This encodes CASSKDRGRFYEQYF. The V and J genes are TRBV19 and TRBJ2-7; 11 bases match TRBD1. The CDR3 loop spans 15 amino acids. Germline CDR1 and CDR2: LNHDA and SQIVND (reference sequence). The junction had 5 bases not matched to a gene; V was cut back by 4 bases and J by 3 bases.